This T cell receptor (beta chain) was profiled in a study of blood T cell repertoires in COVID-19 (dated by TCRdb to the early 2020s). The study in broad terms: Samples covering the acute and convalescent phases of COVID-19 were provided by collaborators in the United States, Italy and Spain. The samples were drawn from two sources: the first 160 participants of the ongoing ImmuneRACE study, and about 1,300 subjects contributed by 6 global collaborators. The repertoires were released in a freely available public database meant as a resource for research on the immune response to SARS-CoV-2. The prospective study material was composed of cDNA or gDNA derived from T cells, B-cell-depleted T cells, or PBMCs. Where available, HLA class I and class II types were obtained from metadata supplied by the sample provider rather than from assay-based typing. The sample metadata nearly always contained a de-identified subject ID, COVID-19 status, age in years and sex. The dataset comprised deeply sampled blood TCRbeta repertoires from subjects exposed to, actively infected with, or recovered from COVID-19. Overall study results and their limits: The amount of clinical and demographic metadata varied by source and participant and was provided uncurated.

Whole blood was collected in K2EDTA tubes by collaborating institutions according to the institutions' own protocols. Collaborator samples were shipped for TCRbeta analysis as frozen whole blood, isolated PBMCs, or DNA extracted from either sample type. The germline V gene gives CDR1 as SGHVS and CDR2 as FQNEAQ. Inclusive of the bounding cysteine and phenylalanine, the CDR3 is 14 residues long. Solely the CDR3 DNA is kept, with 42 bases framed from the first base. Germline trimming: 5 bases from V, 4 bases from J; junction bases outside gene matches: 6. TCRbeta CDR3 regions were amplified from genomic DNA by means of the immunoSEQ Assay, a bias-controlled multiplex PCR. Per the original workflow: Nucleated cell counts per sample were estimated from amplification of reference gene primers within the assay. Sequence reads were collapsed and filtered to measure the absolute abundance of every unique TCRbeta CDR3 rearrangement. For each sample, productive Simpson clonality was calculated by taking the square root of Simpson's diversity index across productive rearrangements. The source is immuneACCESS, and TCRdb retained only in-frame sequences with V and J called. Part of the clones is not carried over; for the studies checked, unresolved V genes explain less than half of this, and the remainder is unexplained. Clone size and V and J calls were adopted from that table, with D and trimming inferred from the DNA. A total of over 95,000 clones appear in this sample, roughly four fifths of them only once. More than 9% of the sample is taken by the ten largest.

This clone occurred once. The antigen it binds to is not known. Base qualities are not at hand, and no much larger clone is one base apart. This clonotype was sampled from a human donor in a cohort sampled during active COVID-19. The chain is encoded by TRBV7-8 joined to TRBJ2-3; the junction holds 7 bases that match TRBD1. The sample was peripheral blood. The CDR3 reads as follows: CASSLRQGADTQYF. The base sequence is TGTGCCAGCAGCCTCCGACAGGGCGCAGATACGCAGTATTTT.